The rows below give T cell receptor beta chains drawn from one sample of a study of cytomegalovirus exposure and HLA in healthy donors. Here immunoSEQ multiplex PCR was the method, and the copy in TCRdb shows in-frame clones only, minus some. This table lists over 70,000 clones. The sample consisted of PBMCs. The receptors were gathered from a woman aged 35 to 49 in good health and CMV-seropositive. Both conserved end residues are trimmed from each CDR3. Not all rows give a size; the values are once, few, many and, for expanded clones, a class.

J gene	clone size	V gene	CDR3 protein
TRBJ1-2	-	TRBV5-6	ASSLGQGGNYGYT
TRBJ1-5	-	TRBV28	ATGDIRH
TRBJ2-3	-	TRBV9	ASSVALAGSTDTQY
TRBJ1-2	-	TRBV19	ASSPRTANPGYGYT
TRBJ1-2	-	TRBV28	ASSFPGTVALWGYT
TRBJ2-1	medium-sized	TRBV4-1	ASSARLTSGGTNEQF
TRBJ2-5	-	TRBV7-7	ASSSRDRGVETQY
TRBJ2-1	-	TRBV21-1	ASRTTGRNEQF
TRBJ1-2	-	TRBV7-9	ASNHPERLRSGGYT
TRBJ2-3	-	TRBV5-1	ASSLVAGVVTDTQY
TRBJ2-1	-	TRBV2	ASKGHSLAEQF
TRBJ2-3	-	TRBV4-1	ASTTEGTEADTQY
TRBJ2-7	-	TRBV6-5	ASSGSGSPEQY
TRBJ2-7	-	TRBV7-2	ASSFRGENEQY
TRBJ2-5	-	TRBV7-3	ASSLGLAFQETQY
TRBJ2-7	-	TRBV6-1	ASSELRTSLYEQY
TRBJ2-7	-	TRBV28	ASSFSVSFSYEQY
TRBJ2-1	-	TRBV29-1	SAPRLTVGGEQF
TRBJ2-2	-	TRBV9	ASSVVATGELF
TRBJ2-4	-	TRBV25-1	ASSAGYKNIQY
TRBJ2-1	-	TRBV25-1	ASTLGRGSYNEQF
TRBJ2-1	-	TRBV6-5	ASSPTLSYNEQF
TRBJ1-5	-	TRBV6-1	ASSGRGGQPQH
TRBJ2-1	-	TRBV7-9	ASTRGSSYNEQF
TRBJ2-1	-	TRBV28	ASSFRGRDPKLQF
TRBJ1-2	-	TRBV10-3	AISVAVDRGPLNYGYT
TRBJ1-5	-	TRBV6-1	ASSDWTGSRNQPQH
TRBJ2-7	-	TRBV7-2	ASSAQGLVNSYEQY